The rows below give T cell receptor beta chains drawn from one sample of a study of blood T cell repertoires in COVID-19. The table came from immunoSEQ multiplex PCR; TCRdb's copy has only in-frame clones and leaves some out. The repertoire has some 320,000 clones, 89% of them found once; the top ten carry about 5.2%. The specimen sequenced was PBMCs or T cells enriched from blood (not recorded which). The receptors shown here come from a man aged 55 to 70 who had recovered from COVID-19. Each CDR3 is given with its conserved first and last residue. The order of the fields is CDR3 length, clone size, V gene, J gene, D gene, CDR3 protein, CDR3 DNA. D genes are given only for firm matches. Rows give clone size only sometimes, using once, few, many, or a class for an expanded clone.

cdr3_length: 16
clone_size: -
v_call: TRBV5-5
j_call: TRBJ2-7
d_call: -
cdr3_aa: CASSWRRTPVSGEQYF
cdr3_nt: TGTGCCAGCAGCTGGAGAAGGACTCCTGTGAGTGGCGAGCAGTACTTC

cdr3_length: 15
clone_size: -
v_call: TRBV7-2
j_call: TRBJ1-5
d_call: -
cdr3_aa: CASSLAGAGAATQHF
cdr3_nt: TGTGCCAGCAGCTTAGCGGGAGCAGGGGCCGCGACCCAGCATTTT

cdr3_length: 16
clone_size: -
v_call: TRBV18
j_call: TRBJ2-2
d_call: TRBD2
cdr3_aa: CASSPATSGRSGELFF
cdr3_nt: TGTGCCAGCTCACCAGCAACTAGCGGGAGGTCCGGGGAGCTGTTTTTT

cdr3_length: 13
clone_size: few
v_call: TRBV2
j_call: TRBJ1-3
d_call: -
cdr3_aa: CASSIISGNTIYF
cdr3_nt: TGTGCCAGCAGTATCATCTCTGGAAACACCATATATTTT

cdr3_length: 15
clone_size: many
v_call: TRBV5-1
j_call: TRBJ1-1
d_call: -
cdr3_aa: CASSFGVGENTEAFF
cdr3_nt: TGCGCCAGCAGCTTCGGGGTCGGGGAGAACACTGAAGCTTTCTTT

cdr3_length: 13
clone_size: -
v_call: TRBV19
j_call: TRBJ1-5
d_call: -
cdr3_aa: CASLGVSNQPQHF
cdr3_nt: TGTGCCTCTCTCGGGGTTTCCAATCAGCCCCAGCATTTT

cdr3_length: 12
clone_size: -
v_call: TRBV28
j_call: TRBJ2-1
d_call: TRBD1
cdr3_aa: CASSYRGNEQFF
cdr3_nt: TGTGCCAGCAGTTACAGGGGGAATGAGCAGTTCTTC

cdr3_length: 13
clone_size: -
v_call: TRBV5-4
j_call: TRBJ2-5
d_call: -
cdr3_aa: CASSPGEAETQYF
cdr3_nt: TGTGCCAGCAGCCCGGGAGAGGCAGAGACCCAGTACTTC

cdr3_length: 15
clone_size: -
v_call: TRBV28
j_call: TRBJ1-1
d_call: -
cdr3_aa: CASSQGPRVYTEAFF
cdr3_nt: TGTGCCAGCAGCCAAGGGCCCAGGGTTTACACTGAAGCTTTCTTT

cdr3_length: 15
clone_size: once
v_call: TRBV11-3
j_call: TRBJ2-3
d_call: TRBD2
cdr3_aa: CASSSSGRATDTQYF
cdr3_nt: TGTGCCAGCAGCTCTAGCGGGAGGGCGACAGATACGCAGTATTTT

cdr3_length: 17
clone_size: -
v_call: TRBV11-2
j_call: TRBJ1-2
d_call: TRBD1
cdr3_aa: CASSLRIMGQQGYGYTF
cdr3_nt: TGTGCCAGCAGTCTTAGAATAATGGGACAGCAGGGCTATGGCTACACCTTC

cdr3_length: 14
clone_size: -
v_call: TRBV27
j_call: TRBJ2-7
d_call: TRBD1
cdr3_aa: CASSTYRGSYEQYF
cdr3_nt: TGTGCCAGCAGTACCTACAGGGGGAGCTACGAGCAGTACTTC

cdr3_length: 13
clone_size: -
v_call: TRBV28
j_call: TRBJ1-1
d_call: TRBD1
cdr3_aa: CASSLQGATEAFF
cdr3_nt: TGTGCCAGCAGCTTACAGGGGGCCACTGAAGCTTTCTTT

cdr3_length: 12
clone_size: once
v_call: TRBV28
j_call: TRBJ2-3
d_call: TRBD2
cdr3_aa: CASRLAYDTQYF
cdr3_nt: TGTGCCAGCCGACTAGCGTATGATACGCAGTATTTT

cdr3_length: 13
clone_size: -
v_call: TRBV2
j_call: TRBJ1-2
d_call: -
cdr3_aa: CARSGRNTFGYTF
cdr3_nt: TGTGCCAGGAGCGGGAGAAACACTTTTGGCTACACCTTC

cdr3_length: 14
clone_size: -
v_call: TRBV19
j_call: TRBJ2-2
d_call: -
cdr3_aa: CASSRLQGFGELFF
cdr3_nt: TGTGCCAGTAGTAGACTCCAGGGATTCGGGGAGCTGTTTTTT

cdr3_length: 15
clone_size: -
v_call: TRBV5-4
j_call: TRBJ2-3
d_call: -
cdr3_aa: CASRIGGGTSDTQYF
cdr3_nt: TGTGCCAGCCGCATAGGGGGGGGAACCTCAGATACGCAGTATTTT

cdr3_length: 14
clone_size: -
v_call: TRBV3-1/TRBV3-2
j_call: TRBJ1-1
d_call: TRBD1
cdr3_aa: CASMGQGSLGEAFF
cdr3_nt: TGTGCCAGTATGGGACAGGGTTCTTTGGGCGAAGCTTTCTTT

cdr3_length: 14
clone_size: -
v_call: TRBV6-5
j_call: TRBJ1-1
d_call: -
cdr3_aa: CAVQRGGGKTEAFF
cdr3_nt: TGTGCCGTCCAGAGGGGGGGTGGAAAGACTGAAGCTTTCTTT

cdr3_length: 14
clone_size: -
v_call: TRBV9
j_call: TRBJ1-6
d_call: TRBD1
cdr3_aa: CASSFGQGESPLHF
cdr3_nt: TGTGCCAGCAGCTTCGGACAGGGAGAGTCACCCCTCCACTTT

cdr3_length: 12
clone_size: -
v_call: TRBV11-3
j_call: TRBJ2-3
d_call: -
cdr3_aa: CASSLTGGTQYF
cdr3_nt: TGTGCCAGCAGCTTGACAGGTGGTACGCAGTATTTT

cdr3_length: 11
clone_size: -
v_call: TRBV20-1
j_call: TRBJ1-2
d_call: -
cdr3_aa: CSAAGVGGYTF
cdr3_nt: TGCAGTGCGGCGGGGGTAGGTGGCTACACCTTC

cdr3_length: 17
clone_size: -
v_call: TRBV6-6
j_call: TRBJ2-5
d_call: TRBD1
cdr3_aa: CASSPIGTGTGKETQYF
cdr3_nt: TGTGCCAGCAGTCCAATCGGAACCGGGACAGGGAAGGAGACCCAGTACTTC

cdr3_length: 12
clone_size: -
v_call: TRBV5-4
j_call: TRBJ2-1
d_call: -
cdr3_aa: CASSPYTNEQFF
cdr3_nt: TGTGCCAGCAGCCCATACACAAATGAGCAGTTCTTC

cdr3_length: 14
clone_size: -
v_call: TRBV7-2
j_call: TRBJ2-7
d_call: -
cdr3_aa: CASSRNPGDYEQYF
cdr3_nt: TGTGCCAGCAGCAGAAATCCCGGTGACTACGAGCAGTACTTC

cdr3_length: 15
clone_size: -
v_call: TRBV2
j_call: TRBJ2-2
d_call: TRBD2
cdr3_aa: CASRGLAGVTGELFF
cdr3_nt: TGTGCCAGCAGGGGACTAGCGGGAGTCACCGGGGAGCTGTTTTTT

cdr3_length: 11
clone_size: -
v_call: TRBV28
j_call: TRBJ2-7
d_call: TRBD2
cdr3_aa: CASRDYYEQYF
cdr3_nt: TGTGCCAGTCGGGACTATTACGAGCAGTACTTC

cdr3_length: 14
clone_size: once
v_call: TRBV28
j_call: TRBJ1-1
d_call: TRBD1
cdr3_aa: CASRLHRGGTEAFF
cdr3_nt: TGTGCCAGCAGACTACACAGGGGGGGCACTGAAGCTTTCTTT